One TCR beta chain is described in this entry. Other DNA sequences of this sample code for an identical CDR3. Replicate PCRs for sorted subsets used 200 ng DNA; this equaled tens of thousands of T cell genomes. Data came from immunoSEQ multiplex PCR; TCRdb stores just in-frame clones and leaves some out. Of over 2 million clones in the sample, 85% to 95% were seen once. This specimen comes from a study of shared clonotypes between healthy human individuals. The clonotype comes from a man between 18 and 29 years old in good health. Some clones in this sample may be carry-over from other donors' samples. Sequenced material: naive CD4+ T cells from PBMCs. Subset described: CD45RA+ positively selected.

CDR3 sequence reads: CASSVVGTANYGYTF. CDR3 in DNA: TGTGCCAGCAGCGTAGTTGGCACAGCGAACTATGGCTACACCTTC. The chain recombines TRBV9 with TRBJ1-2; D remains ambiguous. CDR1 is SGDLS, CDR2 YYNGEE, per germline. The V gene lost 0 bases and the J gene lost 2 bases, with 11 bases spanning the gap. The CDR3 sequence is 15 residues long.